This TCR beta chain was sequenced for a study of blood T cell repertoires in COVID-19. About the research overall: The study drew acute and convalescent COVID-19 samples from the United States, Italy and Spain. PBMCs, B-cell-depleted T cells, or T cells provided the cDNA or gDNA that made up the material.

Germline V gene lookup returns CDR1 LNHDA and CDR2 SQIVND (reference sequence). This CDR3 has 15 amino acids. V dropped 2 bases and J dropped 0 bases, with 9 bases sitting between them. Some clones are missing from TCRdb's copy, which holds only in-frame ones; the method was immunoSEQ multiplex PCR. The sample yields over 200,000 clones, roughly 86% seen once. Sequencing was done on a sample of peripheral blood. The clonotype comes from a woman in her 30s with acute or convalescent COVID-19. V gene TRBV19 combines with J gene TRBJ2-3, with D possibly TRBD2 on 6 matching bases. CDR3 bases: TGTGCCAGTAGTATACTAGCGATTAGCACAGATACGCAGTATTTT. Amino acids: CASSILAISTDTQYF.